This passage covers 20 T cell receptor beta chains from one sample sequenced in a study of breast tumors, draining lymph nodes, adjacent tissues. Via MiXCR, TCRdb re-called the multiplex PCR reads, giving one row per CDR3 protein. The sample has around 230,000 distinct CDR3 sequences; 34% are singletons. Axillary draining lymph nodes of breast cancer patients supplied the node samples. Sequenced material: axillary lymph node tissue. These receptor sequences come from a female donor with breast cancer. Some clones in this sample may be carry-over from other donors' samples.

This chain links TRBV27 with TRBJ1-5, with D unclear. Germline V CDR1 and CDR2: MNHEY, SMNVEV (reference sequence). Trimming took 6 bases from V and 2 from J, leaving 5 bases between them. The length of the CDR3 is 12 residues. This CDR3 is CASSEGNQPQHF. CDR3 coding DNA: TGTGCCAGCAGCGAAGGCAATCAGCCCCAGCATTTT.

V and J are TRBV5-1 and TRBJ1-4; no definite D call. The CDR3 covers 14 residues. Trimming removed 4 bases at V and 0 bases at J, with 7 bases between. Germline V gives CDR1 SGHRS, CDR2 YFSETQ. CDR3 nucleotides: TGCGCCAGCAGCCGGACCTCAACTAATGAAAAACTGTTTTTT. This codes for CASSRTSTNEKLFF.

The rearrangement joins TRBV28 to TRBJ2-2; D is undetermined. The ends were cut back, 6 bases at V and 5 bases at J, with 10 bases in the middle. The CDR3 is 13 residues long. The germline CDR1 and CDR2 sequences are MDHEN and SYDVKM. As DNA, the CDR3 is TGTGCCAGCAGGAGGCAAGGAACCGGGGAGCTGTTTTTT. Protein product: CASRRQGTGELFF.

This chain connects TRBV10-3 to TRBJ2-1, with D hard to call. The CDR3 is 15 amino acids. Germline lookup yields CDR1 ENHRY and CDR2 SYGVKD. The V end lost 3 bases, the J end lost 0 bases, and 9 bases lay between the germline ends. In nucleotides, the CDR3 is TGTGCCATCAGTGATACACTTAACTCCTACAATGAGCAGTTCTTC. Translation: CAISDTLNSYNEQFF.

Ten or more counts support this clonotype. The V call is TRBV7-2, the J call TRBJ2-2, with a weak D call TRBD2 (6 bases). V shed 1 base and J shed 6 bases, with 9 bases lying between them. The CDR3 sequence is 14 residues long. The germline V gene encodes CDR1 SGHTA and CDR2 FQGNSA. The CDR3 DNA is TGTGCCAGCAGCTTAGTACTAGCTGCCGGGGAGCTGTTTTTT. Protein product: CASSLVLAAGELFF.

Concerning this clonotype itself: A clone one base away is much larger, so this may be a read error. CDR3 amino acids: CASSLRQGQGNEQFF. In nucleotides, the CDR3 is TGTGCCAGCAGTTTGCGACAGGGGCAGGGGAATGAGCAGTTCTTC. The chain links TRBV12-3 or TRBV12-4 to TRBJ2-1; 8 bases agree with TRBD1. V lost 3 bases, J lost 7 bases, and 8 bases stayed unmatched. This CDR3 has 15 residues.

V gene TRBV7-2 combines with J gene TRBJ2-1, with 7 bases matching TRBD2. The germline gives CDR1 SGHTA, CDR2 FQGNSA. The CDR3 is 16 residues long. The CDR3 DNA sequence: TGTGCTAGAGTCCCCGGACTAGGCTACTCCTACAATGAGCAGTTCTTC. This codes for CARVPGLGYSYNEQFF.

Many counts were recorded for this clonotype. The chain couples TRBV10-1 to TRBJ1-4; D gene ambiguous. The germline V gene encodes CDR1 WNHNN and CDR2 SYGVQD (reference sequence). Trimming left V 6 bases short and J 7 bases short, with 12 bases between. The CDR3 is made up of 13 amino acids. CDR3 coding DNA: TGCGCCAGCAGGTTCCGGGATACTGAAAAACTGTTTTTT. Translated, it gives CASRFRDTEKLFF.

The chain uses TRBV20-1 and TRBJ1-4; 8 bases map to TRBD1. Germline values: CDR1 DFQATT, CDR2 SNEGSKA (reference sequence). The V segment lost 5 bases and the J segment 7 bases; nucleotides outside the gene matches: 3. The CDR3 is 12 residues long. CDR3 sequence: CSASQGAEKLFF. CDR3 nucleotides: TGCAGTGCTTCCCAGGGGGCTGAAAAACTGTTTTTT.

As regards this clonotype: A much larger clone differs from this one at a single base, so this may be a read error. CDR3 amino acids: CASSLQAGNFSPPHF. CDR3 bases: TGTGCCAGCAGCTTGCAGGCAGGAAACTTTTCACCCCCCCACTTT. V usage is TRBV5-4 and J usage is TRBJ1-6; D is unclear. Germline V gene lookup returns CDR1 SGHNT and CDR2 YYREEE (reference sequence). The length of the CDR3 is 15 residues.

For this clonotype: One end of the junction is discordant with germline, which a read error may explain. The chain has TRBV7-2 and TRBJ2-3; 8 nucleotides agree with TRBD1. This CDR3 contains 17 residues. CDR1 is SGHTA and CDR2 is FQGNSA in the germline V gene. Here the CDR3 reads CASSLDRTGRNTDPQYF. The CDR3 DNA follows: TGTGCCAGCAGCTTAGACCGGACAGGGAGAAACACAGATCCGCAGTATTTT.

This clonotype has only a few counts. This rearrangement joins TRBV13 to TRBJ2-1; D remains unclear. CDR1 PRHDT and CDR2 FYEKMQ come from the germline V gene (reference sequence). This CDR3 region has 16 residues. Deletions cut 5 bases from V and 0 bases from J, with 14 bases between. CDR3 DNA sequence: TGTGCCAGCAGCCAAATAGCTGCTAGCTCCTACAATGAGCAGTTCTTC. Its protein product is CASSQIAASSYNEQFF.

This clonotype was counted ten times or more. Germline is not matched at one junction end, which may reflect a read error. CDR3: CASSVPGTGKVF. DNA of the CDR3: TGTGCCAGCAGCGTACCCGGGACAGGGAAGGTTTTT. J is TRBJ1-4 and V is TRBV7-2; 9 nucleotides align to TRBD1. The CDR3 loop spans 12 amino acids. Germline V lookup: CDR1 SGHTA, CDR2 FQGNSA.

This clonotype was counted many times. DNA for the CDR3: TGCAGTGCTAGAAAGGGACAGCAGAACACTGAAGCTTTCTTT. As protein: CSARKGQQNTEAFF. The chain combines TRBV20-1 with TRBJ1-1; 7 positions match TRBD1. This CDR3 comprises 14 residues. The germline V gene encodes CDR1 DFQATT and CDR2 SNEGSKA (reference sequence). The V segment lost 2 bases and the J segment 1 base; nucleotides outside the gene matches: 4.

The chain couples TRBV24-1 to TRBJ2-1; a possible D gene is TRBD1 (5 bases). Between the trimmed V and J ends, which lost 3 bases and 6 bases, there was a span of 11 bases. Per the germline V gene, CDR1 is KGHDR and CDR2 is SFDVKD. The CDR3 is 14 amino acids. The CDR3, as DNA: TGTGCCACCAGTGATGCAGGGTGGTCCAATGAGCAGTTCTTC. Translated: CATSDAGWSNEQFF.

As to this clonotype: This sequence may be a read error, since a much larger clone differs from it by one base. The chain couples TRBV10-2 to TRBJ1-6; 7 nucleotides align to TRBD1. The V segment lost 6 bases and the J segment 0 bases; nucleotides outside the gene matches: 5. Germline assignment: CDR1 WSHSY and CDR2 SAAADI. The CDR3 loop spans 16 amino acids. CDR3 nucleotide sequence: TGCGCCAGCAGGAGGGGACAGAGCTCCTATAATTCACCCCTCCACTTT. The encoded protein is CASRRGQSSYNSPLHF.

This clonotype was recorded many times. This chain links TRBV11-2 with TRBJ2-7; D is unclear. Trimming left V 0 bases short and J 6 bases short, with 9 bases between. This CDR3 is built from 13 residues. The germline V gene has CDR1 SGHAT and CDR2 FQNNGV. The CDR3 region has the DNA TGTGCCAGCAGCTTAGATCCGCAGACCGAGCAGTACTTC. It codes for CASSLDPQTEQYF.

This clonotype was seen more than once but under ten times. V usage is TRBV18 and J usage is TRBJ1-3; unclear D gene. Per germline, CDR1 KGHSH and CDR2 LQKENI. The CDR3 spans 15 residues. Trimming left V 6 bases short and J 0 bases short, with 12 bases between. The CDR3 nucleotides are TGTGCCAGCTCGTCAGACGGCAACTCTGGAAACACCATATATTTT. This sequence encodes CASSSDGNSGNTIYF.

This chain links TRBV2 with TRBJ2-3; D is possibly TRBD2 (5 bases). The V gene's germline CDR1 is SNHLY and CDR2 FYNNEI. The germline V and J ends were trimmed by 5 bases and 8 bases, with 17 bases remaining between them. The CDR3 length is 14 residues. CDR3 protein: CASSLAASVGTQYF. The CDR3 region has the DNA TGTGCCAGCAGTCTAGCCGCCTCGGTAGGTACGCAGTATTTT.

V and J are TRBV19 and TRBJ1-1; D may be TRBD1 (6 bases). V was shortened by 6 bases and J by 1 base, with 12 bases between the two germline ends. This CDR3 has 14 amino acids. The germline V gene encodes CDR1 LNHDA and CDR2 SQIVND (reference sequence). The CDR3 region is CASRSGGQNTEAFF. The CDR3 nucleotides are TGTGCCAGTAGATCCGGGGGGCAGAACACTGAAGCTTTCTTT.